A single sample is the source of the 27 T cell receptor beta chains below, sequenced in a study of CXCR3-negative and CXCR3-positive naive CD8 T cells. No cognate antigen is known for these TCRs. Study-level results: Hydrophobicity was higher for TRB CDR3s found in CXCR3-positive naive cells than in CXCR3-negative naive cells.

Researchers prepared the TRB cDNA libraries using 5' RACE with UMI labels. TCRdb reprocessed the 5' RACE reads, keeping one entry per CDR3 protein, no DNA. This table lists under 90,000 distinct CDR3 sequences. Sequencing used naive CXCR3+ CD8+ T cells from blood. Subset here: CD45RO-CCR7+CD27+CD95- naive CD8+ T cells expressing CXCR3 (TNR3+). These receptors were obtained from a human donor in good health. Some clones in this sample may be carry-over from other donors' samples.

The rearrangement joins TRBV5-1 to TRBJ1-5. The CDR3 spans 15 residues. Germline assignment: CDR1 SGHRS and CDR2 YFSETQ. The CDR3 spells CASSLGQGSNQPQHF.

The chain is built from TRBV20-1 and TRBJ2-6; without DNA, the TCRdb call of TRBD1 cannot be checked. The CDR3 runs to 16 residues. CDR1 is DFQATT and CDR2 is SNEGSKA in the germline V gene (reference sequence). This CDR3 is CSAIGPGGPGANVLTF.

J is TRBJ2-7 and V is TRBV13; TCRdb's assignment of TRBD1 cannot be checked, as there is no DNA. The CDR3 sequence is 15 residues long. Germline V gene sequence: CDR1 PRHDT, CDR2 FYEKMQ (reference sequence). The CDR3 loop is CASSLVAGADYEQYF.

The rearrangement uses TRBV28 and TRBJ2-5; TCRdb's D gene call, TRBD1, goes unchecked for lack of DNA. CDR1 MDHEN and CDR2 SYDVKM come from the germline V gene. CDR3 length: 13 residues. This chain's CDR3 is CASTGQISETQYF.

This chain uses TRBV7-9 with TRBJ2-7. This CDR3 has 13 residues. The germline V gene has CDR1 SEHNR and CDR2 FQNEAQ (reference sequence). The CDR3 loop reads CASSFDNPYEQYF. Combining the CDR3 with reference TRBV7-9 and TRBJ2-7 gives the whole variable domain DTGVSQNPRHKITKRGQNVTFRCDPISEHNRLYWYRQTLGQGPEFLTYFQNEAQLEKSRLLSDRFSAERPKGSFSTLEIQRTEQGDSAMYLCASSFDNPYEQYFGPGTRLTVT.

V and J are TRBV7-7 and TRBJ1-1. Germline V gene lookup returns CDR1 SSHAT and CDR2 FNYEAQ (reference sequence). The CDR3 sequence is 14 residues long. CDR3 region: CASSPITANTEAFF.

CDR3 sequence reads: CASSQDGGRENEQFF. The rearrangement joins TRBV4-3 to TRBJ2-1; TCRdb designates TRBD2, a call that cannot be tested without DNA. Germline-derived CDR1 and CDR2 are LGHNA and YSLEER. The CDR3 has 15 residues.

The rearrangement uses TRBV27 and TRBJ2-7; the TCRdb D gene call, TRBD1, has no DNA to confirm it. The CDR3 is 14 amino acids. The germline V gene encodes CDR1 MNHEY and CDR2 SMNVEV (reference sequence). CDR3 in amino acids: CASRTGSRMDEQYF.

The chain is built from TRBV5-1 and TRBJ1-1. The CDR3 covers 15 residues. The germline V gene has CDR1 SGHRS and CDR2 YFSETQ. The CDR3 region is CASSFRGLANTEAFF.

V gene TRBV5-1 combines with J gene TRBJ2-7; TCRdb's D call of TRBD1 is untestable without DNA. The germline gives CDR1 SGHRS, CDR2 YFSETQ. The CDR3 is 15 residues long. CDR3 sequence reads: CASSPERGGPGEQYF.

The rearrangement uses TRBV19 and TRBJ1-1; TCRdb outputs TRBD1, but without DNA this stays unchecked. This CDR3 has 14 residues. The germline gives CDR1 LNHDA, CDR2 SQIVND (reference sequence). CDR3 loop: CASSIGGGNTEAFF.

The V gene is TRBV12-3 or TRBV12-4, the J gene TRBJ1-1; TCRdb selects TRBD1, and the lack of DNA leaves this call unchecked. This CDR3 is built from 14 residues. The CDR3 is CASSVDSLNTEAFF.

The chain combines TRBV28 with TRBJ2-7; TCRdb's D call, TRBD1, is unchecked because there is no DNA. CDR1 and CDR2 from the germline V gene are MDHEN and SYDVKM. This CDR3 spans 15 amino acids. CDR3 amino acids: CASRPTGQAAYEQYF.

This rearrangement joins TRBV6-4 to TRBJ2-1; checking the TCRdb D call of TRBD1 is not possible without DNA. Germline values: CDR1 MRHNA, CDR2 SNTAGT. CDR3 length: 19 amino acids. The CDR3 loop is CASRDVFTGGLQEGDEQFF.

This rearrangement joins TRBV6-1 to TRBJ1-1. Germline values: CDR1 MNHNS, CDR2 SASEGT. This CDR3 has 14 residues. CDR3 amino acids: CASSEIVGSSEAFF.

This chain's CDR3 is CASSQRQPGTSGGVNEQYF. The gene calls are TRBV14 and TRBJ2-7; TCRdb proposes TRBD2, but this gene call is untestable without DNA. The germline V gene has CDR1 SGHDN and CDR2 FVKESK. CDR3 size: 19 residues.

Here the CDR3 reads CASRSGTSTTIYF. The chain recombines TRBV7-6 with TRBJ1-3; lacking DNA, the TRBD1 call made by TCRdb goes unchecked. CDR3 size: 13 residues. The germline V gene has CDR1 SGHVS and CDR2 FNYEAQ.

The genes are TRBV6-2 or TRBV6-3 and TRBJ2-4; without DNA, the TCRdb call of TRBD1 cannot be checked. Per germline, CDR1 MNHEY and CDR2 SVGEGT. The CDR3 is 14 residues long. The chain's CDR3 is CASSYPASSDIQYF.

V gene TRBV5-8 combines with J gene TRBJ2-5; lacking DNA, the TRBD1 call made by TCRdb goes unchecked. In germline, CDR1 is SGHTS, CDR2 YDEGEE. The CDR3 is made up of 15 amino acids. The CDR3 sequence: CASRSDRGKSETQYF. The full variable domain, in which reference TRBV5-8 and TRBJ2-5 provide the parts outside the CDR3, is EAGVTQSPTHLIKTRGQQATLRCSPISGHTSVYWYQQALGLGLQFLLWYDEGEERNRGNFPPRFSGRQFPNYSSELNVNALELEDSALYLCASRSDRGKSETQYFGPGTRLLVL.

The rearrangement links TRBV14 to TRBJ2-5; TCRdb calls TRBD1, which cannot be checked without DNA. The germline gives CDR1 SGHDN, CDR2 FVKESK. The CDR3 length is 15 residues. The CDR3 is CASSQGPVGLGSQYF.

The chain links TRBV12-3 or TRBV12-4 to TRBJ2-7. The CDR3 covers 13 residues. This CDR3 reads CASSPFVNYEQYF.

The V and J genes are TRBV7-9 and TRBJ2-3; TCRdb picks TRBD2, but there is no DNA to check that call. This CDR3 region has 16 residues. Germline V gives CDR1 SEHNR, CDR2 FQNEAQ (reference sequence). CDR3 region: CASSLLAGTYTDTQYF.

This chain links TRBV5-1 with TRBJ2-7; TCRdb returns TRBD1, unconfirmable since there is no DNA. The V gene's germline CDR1 is SGHRS and CDR2 YFSETQ. The CDR3 consists of 14 residues. This CDR3 is CASSLNGASDEQYF.

This chain uses TRBV28 with TRBJ2-3; TCRdb calls TRBD2, which cannot be checked without DNA. The CDR3 consists of 14 residues. Per the germline V gene, CDR1 is MDHEN and CDR2 is SYDVKM. The CDR3 spells CASSFRRVGDTQYF. Based on the CDR3 plus reference TRBV28 and TRBJ2-3, the full variable domain is DVKVTQSSRYLVKRTGEKVFLECVQDMDHENMFWYRQDPGLGLRLIYFSYDVKMKEKGDIPEGYSVSREKKERFSLILESASTNQTSMYLCASSFRRVGDTQYFGPGTRLTVL.

V is TRBV28 and J is TRBJ2-2. The CDR3 loop spans 16 amino acids. CDR1 and CDR2 (germline): MDHEN, SYDVKM. The chain's CDR3 is CASSLFSPANTGELFF. Full variable domain (outside the CDR3, taken from reference TRBV28 and TRBJ2-2): DVKVTQSSRYLVKRTGEKVFLECVQDMDHENMFWYRQDPGLGLRLIYFSYDVKMKEKGDIPEGYSVSREKKERFSLILESASTNQTSMYLCASSLFSPANTGELFFGEGSRLTVL.

The rearrangement links TRBV6-5 to TRBJ2-7; TCRdb's D call of TRBD1 is untestable without DNA. The CDR3 sequence is 16 residues long. The germline V gene has CDR1 MNHEY and CDR2 SVGAGI. The CDR3 is CASSSQTAGLSYEQYF.

The genes are TRBV5-1 and TRBJ2-3; TCRdb names TRBD2, which stays unverified in the absence of DNA. There are 16 residues in the CDR3. Looked up from germline, CDR1 is SGHRS and CDR2 is YFSETQ. CDR3 loop: CASSYSTSGGTDTQYF. Together with reference TRBV5-1 and TRBJ2-3, the CDR3 gives the full variable domain: KAGVTQTPRYLIKTRGQQVTLSCSPISGHRSVSWYQQTPGQGLQFLFEYFSETQRNKGNFPGRFSGRQFSNSRSEMNVSTLELGDSALYLCASSYSTSGGTDTQYFGPGTRLTVL.